These T cell receptor beta chains were read from a single sample in a study of patients and donors after allogeneic stem cell transplantation. TCRdb ran MiXCR on the RT-PCR reads and lists one entry per CDR3 protein. Of roughly 960,000 distinct CDR3 sequences listed, roughly 18% are singletons. Sequenced sample: blood, either unsorted or a sorted T cell fraction (not recorded which). The receptors shown here come from a human donor who was either an allogeneic HSCT recipient or a stem cell or donor lymphocyte infusion donor (not recorded which). It is not recorded whose cells these are; they may come from a transplant donor. CDR3s include the opening cysteine and the closing phenylalanine or tryptophan. The D gene is left open where the match is weak. Clone size is not always given. Where it is, it says once, few, many or a class for expanded clones.

abundance	d_gene	v_gene	j_gene	len	CDR3aa	CDR3nt
few	TRBD1	TRBV20-1	TRBJ2-4	15	CSARQTGGSKNIQYF	TGCAGTGCTAGGCAAACAGGGGGCAGCAAAAACATTCAGTACTTC
-	-	TRBV7-9	TRBJ2-3	16	CASSLRRPSLTDTQYF	TGTGCCAGCAGCTTAAGACGGCCTTCTCTCACAGATACGCAGTATTTT
-	-	TRBV24-1	TRBJ2-3	16	CATSDYPGSSTDTQYF	TGTGCCACCAGTGATTACCCGGGTTCCAGCACAGATACGCAGTATTTT
-	TRBD2	TRBV9	TRBJ2-1	15	CASSVGREGLNEQFF	TGTGCCAGCAGCGTTGGGCGGGAGGGCCTCAATGAGCAGTTCTTC
-	-	TRBV5-1	TRBJ2-3	15	CASTRDPKGTDTQYF	TGCGCCAGCACCCGGGACCCCAAGGGTACAGATACGCAGTATTTT
-	TRBD1	TRBV7-2	TRBJ2-7	15	CASSLGQSLLYEQYF	TGTGCCAGCAGCTTGGGACAGTCACTACTCTACGAGCAGTACTTC
-	-	TRBV3-1	TRBJ1-5	15	CASSQEVGPGQPQHF	TGTGCCAGCAGCCAAGAGGTTGGCCCGGGACAGCCCCAGCATTTT
few	TRBD2	TRBV29-1	TRBJ2-1	14	CSSSRPGTSYEQFF	TGCAGCTCCTCCCGCCCCGGGACTAGCTATGAGCAGTTCTTC
-	-	TRBV21-1	TRBJ2-7	14	CASSKVSRGCEQYF	TGTGCCAGCAGCAAAGTTAGCAGGGGGTGCGAGCAGTACTTC
-	TRBD1	TRBV5-4	TRBJ2-7	12	CASSRDSLEQYF	TGTGCCAGCAGCAGGGACAGCTTAGAGCAGTACTTC
-	-	TRBV12-3/TRBV12-4	TRBJ2-3	15	CASRASRVGRDTQYF	TGTGCCAGCAGGGCTTCTCGGGTGGGAAGAGATACGCAGTATTTT
many	-	TRBV12-3/TRBV12-4	TRBJ2-7	14	CASSYGQSSYEQYF	TGTGCCAGCAGTTACGGACAGAGCTCCTACGAGCAGTACTTC
-	TRBD1	TRBV7-2	TRBJ1-6	14	CASSGRQGNSPLHF	TGTGCCAGCAGCGGCCGACAGGGTAATTCACCCCTCCACTTT
many	-	TRBV7-7	TRBJ2-7	13	CASSPQGYHEQYF	TGTGCTAGCAGCCCTCAGGGGTACCACGAGCAGTACTTC
few	TRBD1	TRBV20-1	TRBJ2-7	13	CSAGQGVSYEQYF	TGCAGTGCCGGACAGGGGGTCTCCTACGAGCAGTACTTC
once	-	TRBV15	TRBJ1-5	15	CATGALGGSNQPQHF	TGTGCCACCGGGGCATTGGGGGGCAGCAATCAGCCCCAGCATTTT
many	TRBD1	TRBV5-1	TRBJ1-2	15	CASSLAGTDYYGYTF	TGCGCCAGCAGCTTGGCCGGGACAGATTACTATGGCTACACCTTC
many	-	TRBV12-3/TRBV12-4	TRBJ1-6	14	CASSFGRDNSPLHF	TGTGCCAGCAGTTTCGGTAGAGATAATTCACCCCTCCACTTT
few	TRBD2	TRBV12-3/TRBV12-4	TRBJ2-1	18	CASSRQLAGGLSYNEQFF	TGTGCCAGCAGCCGTCAACTAGCGGGAGGGCTGTCCTACAATGAGCAGTTCTTC
-	-	TRBV12-3/TRBV12-4	TRBJ1-1	14	CASSLAAARTEAFF	TGTGCCAGCAGTTTAGCGGCAGCTCGCACTGAAGCTTTCTTT
few	-	TRBV6-1	TRBJ1-1	13	CASRGDRHTEAFF	TGTGCCAGCAGAGGGGACCGCCACACTGAAGCTTTCTTT
few	-	TRBV7-7	TRBJ1-2	16	CASSSPGQGGVYGYTF	TGTGCCAGCAGCTCGCCTGGGCAGGGTGGAGTATATGGCTACACCTTC
few	-	TRBV2	TRBJ1-4	15	CASSDSGAPNEKLFF	TGTGCCAGCAGTGACTCCGGGGCTCCGAATGAAAAACTGTTTTTT
many	-	TRBV3-1	TRBJ2-1	16	CASSQQGTALYNEQFF	TGTGCCAGCAGCCAACAGGGGACTGCATTGTACAATGAGCAGTTCTTC
-	-	TRBV7-9	TRBJ2-3	15	CASSLVSGSSDTQYF	TGTGCCAGCAGCTTAGTTTCAGGGTCCTCAGATACGCAGTATTTT
few	-	TRBV6-5	TRBJ2-7	14	CASSYSVRNYEQYF	TGTGCCAGCAGTTACTCGGTCAGGAATTACGAGCAGTACTTC
few	-	TRBV7-3	TRBJ2-1	14	CASSSLVRAGEQFF	TGTGCCAGCAGCTCTCTAGTCCGAGCGGGTGAGCAGTTCTTC
-	-	TRBV6-2/TRBV6-3	TRBJ2-2	15	CASSYRQGGSGELFF	TGTGCCAGCAGTTACCGGCAGGGAGGTTCCGGGGAGCTGTTTTTT
-	-	TRBV5-5	TRBJ1-2	12	CASSGDGYGYTF	TGTGCCAGCAGCGGGGACGGCTATGGCTACACCTTC
few	TRBD1	TRBV5-6	TRBJ1-2	16	CASSLATGQGSYGYTF	TGTGCCAGCAGCCTGGCGACGGGACAGGGGTCCTATGGCTACACCTTC
-	TRBD2	TRBV5-8	TRBJ2-1	16	CASSLEGRGGHNEQFF	TGTGCCAGCAGCTTGGAGGGACGGGGGGGACACAATGAGCAGTTCTTC
few	-	TRBV5-1	TRBJ2-3	15	CASSPRDTHTDTQYF	TGCGCCAGCAGCCCCCGGGACACCCACACAGATACGCAGTATTTT
few	-	TRBV4-3	TRBJ2-7	14	CASSQDGGGYEQYF	TGCGCCAGCAGCCAAGACGGGGGAGGCTACGAGCAGTACTTC
-	TRBD1	TRBV27	TRBJ2-7	15	CASSSAGGLPYEQYF	TGTGCCAGCAGTTCGGCAGGGGGATTGCCCTACGAGCAGTACTTC
few	-	TRBV3-1	TRBJ1-1	13	CASSQDGNTEAFF	TGTGCCAGCAGCCAAGACGGGAACACTGAAGCTTTCTTT
many	TRBD2	TRBV12-3/TRBV12-4	TRBJ2-2	19	CASSPQPRTSGLNTGELFF	TGTGCCAGCAGTCCGCAACCTAGGACTAGCGGCCTGAACACCGGGGAGCTGTTTTTT
many	-	TRBV12-3/TRBV12-4	TRBJ2-2	15	CASSLGGIGTGELFF	TGTGCCAGCAGTTTAGGCGGGATTGGCACCGGGGAGCTGTTTTTT
few	TRBD2	TRBV12-3/TRBV12-4	TRBJ2-3	14	CAIAGGYSTDTQYF	TGTGCCATCGCGGGAGGGTATAGCACAGATACGCAGTATTTT
-	-	TRBV2	TRBJ1-1	15	CASSEEVGMDTEAFF	TGTGCCAGCAGTGAAGAGGTGGGGATGGACACTGAAGCTTTCTTT
-	-	TRBV7-3	TRBJ2-3	17	CASSLTELGRSTDTQYF	TGTGCCAGCAGCTTAACAGAGCTAGGGCGGAGTACAGATACGCAGTATTTT
few	TRBD1	TRBV5-1	TRBJ2-5	14	CASRRTGGAETQYF	TGCGCCAGCAGACGGACAGGGGGCGCGGAGACCCAGTACTTC
-	-	TRBV5-1	TRBJ1-5	14	CASSLGYGNQPQHF	TGCGCCAGCAGCTTGGGGTACGGGAATCAGCCCCAGCATTTT
few	-	TRBV9	TRBJ2-7	12	CASSQIGGEQYF	TGTGCCAGCAGCCAGATCGGAGGGGAGCAGTACTTC
-	TRBD1	TRBV12-3/TRBV12-4	TRBJ1-1	16	CASSLAGTGARAEAFF	TGTGCCAGCAGTTTAGCTGGGACAGGGGCTAGGGCTGAAGCTTTCTTT
-	TRBD2	TRBV6-5	TRBJ2-2	18	CASSSPGLAGVWTGELFF	TGTGCCAGCAGTTCCCCCGGACTAGCGGGAGTGTGGACCGGGGAGCTGTTTTTT
many	-	TRBV6-1	TRBJ1-2	14	CASSPPGRVNGYTF	TGTGCCAGCAGTCCCCCCGGCAGGGTGAACGGCTACACCTTC
many	TRBD2	TRBV5-1	TRBJ2-1	16	CASSLELAGGRAEQFF	TGCGCCAGCAGCTTGGAACTAGCGGGGGGGCGAGCTGAGCAGTTCTTC
-	TRBD1	TRBV7-7	TRBJ1-2	13	CAIMSYRGGGYTF	TGTGCCATCATGAGTTACAGGGGTGGTGGCTACACCTTC
few	-	TRBV29-1	TRBJ1-6	13	CSVTSTDGSPLHF	TGCAGCGTGACTAGCACCGACGGTTCACCCCTCCACTTT
-	-	TRBV12-3/TRBV12-4	TRBJ1-5	15	CASSDGTRSNQPQHF	TGTGCCAGCAGTGATGGGACAAGGAGCAATCAGCCCCAGCATTTT